Below are 21 T cell receptor beta chains sequenced from a single sample in a study of identical twins. TCRdb reprocessed the 5' RACE reads with MiXCR, giving one entry per CDR3 protein. The sample has under 800,000 distinct CDR3 sequences; less than 25% are singletons. These data were also filed under a second study, of T cells expressing NK-cell markers.

The sequenced sample was PBMCs. The source is a woman aged 18 to 35 in good health.

This clonotype was counted only a few times. The rearrangement uses TRBV7-2 and TRBJ1-5; D gene uncertain. Looked up from germline, CDR1 is SGHTA and CDR2 is FQGNSA. The CDR3 extends over 15 amino acids. The germline V and J ends were trimmed by 5 bases and 0 bases, with 11 bases remaining between them. The CDR3 DNA reads TGTGCCAGCAGCCCTCCGAGTTATAGCAATCAGCCCCAGCATTTT. This translates into CASSPPSYSNQPQHF.

The sample holds a few counts of this clonotype. The chain employs TRBV5-1 and TRBJ2-5; 9 bases agree with TRBD2. The CDR3 totals 15 residues. Germline V lookup: CDR1 SGHRS, CDR2 YFSETQ. The ends lost 0 bases at V and 5 bases at J; junction bases unmatched: 5. CDR3 sequence (DNA): TGCGCCAGCAGCTTGGGTAGCGGGAGCACGGAGACCCAGTACTTC. Amino acid sequence: CASSLGSGSTETQYF.

The chain couples TRBV20-1 to TRBJ2-1; tentative D call: TRBD2 (6 bases). The germline V and J ends were trimmed by 3 bases and 0 bases, with 18 bases remaining between them. The germline V gene encodes CDR1 DFQATT and CDR2 SNEGSKA (reference sequence). The CDR3 extends over 17 amino acids. This CDR3 is CSASYRGKQTSYNEQFF. The DNA for the CDR3 is TGCAGTGCTAGTTATCGGGGGAAACAAACCTCCTACAATGAGCAGTTCTTC.

There are a few counts of this clonotype. This sequence joins TRBV3-1 and TRBJ1-1; no clear D gene. From germline, CDR1 is LGHDT and CDR2 YNNKEL (reference sequence). The CDR3 length is 11 residues. V lost 3 bases, J lost 6 bases, and 5 bases lay in between. The CDR3 reads CASSHASEAFF. CDR3 bases: TGTGCCAGCAGCCACGCCTCTGAAGCTTTCTTT.

The chain couples TRBV5-1 to TRBJ2-1; TRBD1 might be the D (5 bases). The V gene's germline CDR1 is SGHRS and CDR2 YFSETQ. The CDR3 runs to 15 residues. Deletions cut 4 bases from V and 5 bases from J, with 16 bases between. The CDR3 nucleotides read TGCGCCAGCAGCCCGGTGGTAGGGGCCGACAATGAGCAGTTCTTC. This sequence encodes CASSPVVGADNEQFF.

The J gene is TRBJ1-1, the V gene TRBV20-1; 7 bases fit TRBD1. Germline V gene lookup returns CDR1 DFQATT and CDR2 SNEGSKA (reference sequence). With V trimmed by 5 bases and J by 11 bases, 11 bases remained unmatched. CDR3 length: 12 amino acids. Here the CDR3 DNA reads TGCAGTGCTGGACAGATGACAGGGTGGGCTTTCTTT. Its translation: CSAGQMTGWAFF.

This clonotype has only a few counts. The rearrangement joins TRBV12-3 or TRBV12-4 to TRBJ1-6; D is perhaps TRBD1 (5 bases). CDR3 length: 15 residues. Trimming cost V 6 bases and J 7 bases, with 16 bases left between them. CDR3 loop: CASSPLGAENSPLHF. The CDR3 DNA reads as TGTGCCAGCAGCCCCCTCGGGGCGGAGAATTCACCCCTCCACTTT.

The rearrangement links TRBV15 to TRBJ1-1; a weak D match, TRBD1 (5 bases). Trimming shortened V by 0 bases and J by 6 bases, and 17 bases separated the two germline ends. The germline CDR1 and CDR2 sequences are LNHNV and YYDKDF (reference sequence). This CDR3 is 16 amino acids long. The CDR3 reads CATSRDRSTEFAEAFF. For the CDR3, the DNA is TGTGCCACCAGCAGAGATAGATCGACAGAATTCGCTGAAGCTTTCTTT.

The chain carries TRBV7-2 and TRBJ2-1, with 7 bases identical to TRBD2. The J segment lost 10 bases and the V segment lost 5 bases, leaving 14 bases of the junction unmatched. This CDR3 comprises 15 residues. Germline V CDR1 and CDR2: SGHTA, FQGNSA. This CDR3 is CASSIQREPLGEQFF. CDR3 DNA: TGTGCCAGCAGCATTCAGCGGGAACCCCTCGGGGAGCAGTTCTTC.

The genes are TRBV30 and TRBJ1-5; TRBD1 matches at 7 bases. The junction had 10 bases not matched to a gene; V was cut back by 2 bases and J by 6 bases. This CDR3 is built from 15 residues. Looked up from germline, CDR1 is GTSNPN and CDR2 is SVGIG (reference sequence). The CDR3: CAWSPYPGGTQPQHF. In DNA, the CDR3 is TGTGCCTGGAGTCCATACCCAGGGGGAACTCAGCCCCAGCATTTT.

V gene TRBV7-6 combines with J gene TRBJ1-6; D perhaps matches TRBD1 (5 bases). Trimming cost V 5 bases and J 8 bases, with 13 bases left between them. Germline V gene data show CDR1 as SGHVS and CDR2 as FNYEAQ. CDR3 length: 14 amino acids. CDR3 protein: CASSMWGWDSPLHF. In nucleotides, the CDR3 is TGTGCCAGCAGCATGTGGGGGTGGGATTCACCCCTCCACTTT.

This clonotype was observed many times. This chain connects TRBV3-1 to TRBJ2-5; 7 nucleotides agree with TRBD1. V dropped 4 bases and J dropped 6; count of bases not matched to a gene: 11. In germline, CDR1 is LGHDT, CDR2 YNNKEL (reference sequence). The CDR3 has 15 amino acids. The CDR3 region has the DNA TGTGCCAGCAGCCCCTCAACAGGGGTTGGGAAGACCCAGTACTTC. Residues: CASSPSTGVGKTQYF.

This clonotype was picked up a small number of times. The genes are TRBV7-6 and TRBJ1-2; possibly TRBD1 for D (5 bases). The germline V and J ends were trimmed by 5 bases and 4 bases, with 20 bases remaining between them. This CDR3 spans 16 amino acids. The V gene's germline CDR1 is SGHVS and CDR2 FNYEAQ. CDR3 in amino acids: CASSQGAAAEPYGYTF. DNA of the CDR3: TGTGCCAGCAGCCAAGGGGCCGCAGCCGAACCCTATGGCTACACCTTC.

The chain is built from TRBV29-1 and TRBJ2-3; 12 positions agree with TRBD2. CDR1 and CDR2 from the germline V gene are SQVTM and ANQGSEA. V shed 0 bases and J 3 bases; nucleotides not matched to a gene: 10. The CDR3 sequence is 18 residues long. The CDR3 region has the DNA TGCAGCGTTGAAGATGGGGCGGTGACTAGCGGGAGTACAGATACGCAGTATTTT. Its translation: CSVEDGAVTSGSTDTQYF.

The chain combines TRBV27 with TRBJ2-2; D unresolved. Trimming removed 5 bases at V and 2 bases at J, with 12 bases between. Germline loops: CDR1 MNHEY, CDR2 SMNVEV (reference sequence). The CDR3 is made up of 15 amino acids. CDR3 nucleotides: TGTGCCAGCAGTATTATGACGGTTAACACCGGGGAGCTGTTTTTT. It is translated as CASSIMTVNTGELFF.

The CDR3 coding sequence is TGTGCCAGCAGGATTAGCGGGGGGGCCAATGAGCAGTTCTTC. Its protein is CASRISGGANEQFF. V gene TRBV12-3 or TRBV12-4 combines with J gene TRBJ2-1; 11 bases are a match to TRBD2. The CDR3 totals 14 residues. The V segment lost 6 bases and the J segment 6 bases; nucleotides outside the gene matches: 4.

This clonotype was observed a handful of times. The chain couples TRBV12-3 or TRBV12-4 to TRBJ2-5; D is undetermined. CDR3 length equals 12 residues. With 6 bases removed from V and 5 bases from J, the gap between germline ends came to 10 bases. The CDR3 sequence: CASSQLRETQYF. As DNA, the CDR3 is TGTGCCAGCAGCCAATTAAGGGAGACCCAGTACTTC.

The chain joins TRBV30 to TRBJ1-2, with D possibly matching TRBD1 (6 bases). The CDR3 consists of 10 residues. Germline assignment: CDR1 GTSNPN and CDR2 SVGIG (reference sequence). The V and J ends lost 5 bases and 8 bases respectively, with 9 bases between them. The CDR3 DNA follows: TGTGCCTGGGCCGGGACAGGCTACACCTTC. Translating it yields CAWAGTGYTF.

J is TRBJ2-7 and V is TRBV12-5; D is unclear. V dropped 1 base and J dropped 6 bases, with 10 bases sitting between them. The length of the CDR3 is 13 residues. In germline, CDR1 is LGHNT, CDR2 FRNRAP. For the CDR3, the DNA is TGTGCTAGTGGTTTGGGGCTACCCTCCGAGCAGTACTTC. Translating it yields CASGLGLPSEQYF.

This clonotype was observed a handful of times. The rearrangement joins TRBV5-1 to TRBJ2-7, with 7 bases that match TRBD1. V lost 1 base to trimming and J lost 4 bases; unmatched junction nucleotides: 5. Germline CDR1 and CDR2: SGHRS and YFSETQ. The CDR3 is made up of 14 amino acids. CDR3 sequence reads: CASSLQGVGYEQYF. CDR3 nucleotide sequence: TGCGCCAGCAGCTTGCAGGGGGTAGGGTACGAGCAGTACTTC.

This rearrangement joins TRBV11-1 to TRBJ2-1; 10 nucleotides align to TRBD1. CDR3 size: 19 residues. Germline V gene lookup returns CDR1 SGHAT and CDR2 FQDESV (reference sequence). Germline trimming cut 0 bases from V and 5 bases from J; bases unmatched to any gene: 13. This CDR3 reads CASSLATVSGTGVHNEQFF. CDR3 nucleotides: TGTGCCAGCAGCTTAGCGACTGTCTCGGGGACAGGGGTCCACAATGAGCAGTTCTTC.